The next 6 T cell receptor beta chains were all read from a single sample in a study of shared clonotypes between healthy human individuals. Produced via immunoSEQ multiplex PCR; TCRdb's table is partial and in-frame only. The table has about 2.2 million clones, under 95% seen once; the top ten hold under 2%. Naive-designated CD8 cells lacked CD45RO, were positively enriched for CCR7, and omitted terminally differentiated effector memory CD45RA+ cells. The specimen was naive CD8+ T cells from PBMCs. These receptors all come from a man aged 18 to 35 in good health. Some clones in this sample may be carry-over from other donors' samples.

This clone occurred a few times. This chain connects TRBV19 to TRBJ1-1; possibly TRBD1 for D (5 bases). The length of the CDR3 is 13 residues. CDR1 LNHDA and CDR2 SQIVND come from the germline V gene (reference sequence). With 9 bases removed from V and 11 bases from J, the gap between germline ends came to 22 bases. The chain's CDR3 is CASAGTYHGEAFF. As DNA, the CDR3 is TGTGCCAGCGCCGGGACGTACCACGGTGAGGCTTTCTTT.

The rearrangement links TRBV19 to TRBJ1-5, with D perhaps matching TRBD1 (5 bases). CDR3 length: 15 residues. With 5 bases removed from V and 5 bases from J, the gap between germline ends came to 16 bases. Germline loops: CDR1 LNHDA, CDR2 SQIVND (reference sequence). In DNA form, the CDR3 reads TGTGCCAGTAGTTTCACAGGTGCCGACTATCAGCCCCAGCATTTT. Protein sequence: CASSFTGADYQPQHF.

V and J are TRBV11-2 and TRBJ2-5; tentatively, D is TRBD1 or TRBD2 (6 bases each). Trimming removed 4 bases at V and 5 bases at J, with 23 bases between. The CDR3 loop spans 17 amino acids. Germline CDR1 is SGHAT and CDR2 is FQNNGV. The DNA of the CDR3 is TGTGCCAGCAGCTCACTAGGGGGGATGACGGGGAGGGAGACCCAGTACTTC. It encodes CASSSLGGMTGRETQYF.

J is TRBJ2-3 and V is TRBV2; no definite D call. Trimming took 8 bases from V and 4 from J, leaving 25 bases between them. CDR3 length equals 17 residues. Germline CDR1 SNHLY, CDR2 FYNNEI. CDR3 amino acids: CASSPEPRPPQADTQYF. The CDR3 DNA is TGTGCCAGCTCCCCGGAACCGCGGCCACCCCAGGCAGATACGCAGTATTTT.

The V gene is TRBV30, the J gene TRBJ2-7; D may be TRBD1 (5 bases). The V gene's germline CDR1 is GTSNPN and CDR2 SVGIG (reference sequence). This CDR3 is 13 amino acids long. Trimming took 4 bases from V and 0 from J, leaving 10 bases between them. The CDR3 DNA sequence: TGTGCCTGGACTAGGGGTAACTCCTACGAGCAGTACTTC. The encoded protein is CAWTRGNSYEQYF.

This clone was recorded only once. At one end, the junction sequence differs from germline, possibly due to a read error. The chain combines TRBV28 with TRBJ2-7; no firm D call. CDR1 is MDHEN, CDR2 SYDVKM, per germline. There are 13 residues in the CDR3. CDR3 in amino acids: CASSLSPGGIRGF. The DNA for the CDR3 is TGTGCCAGCAGTTTAAGTCCGGGCGGAATACGAGGCTTC.